These T cell receptor beta chains were read from a single sample in a study of vaccination effects on CD4 cells after COVID-19. Their antigen targets remain unknown. TCRdb keeps only in-frame clones here, not all; method: immunoSEQ multiplex PCR. The sample holds around 25,000 clones, around 79% seen once. Sequencing used CD4+ T cells from PBMCs cultured with HCoV-NL63 spike peptides, obtained before COVID-19 vaccination. The receptors derive from a human donor who had a prior SARS-CoV-2 infection. CDR3s include the opening cysteine and the closing phenylalanine or tryptophan. Fields, in order: D gene, J gene, clone size, V gene, CDR3 protein, CDR3 DNA. D genes are given only for firm matches. The size entry is marked missing in some rows and otherwise reads once, few, many or a size class.

D: TRBD1; J: TRBJ1-4; size: .; V: TRBV6-6; CDR3: CASRDRGRWNGKLFF; DNA: TGTGCCAGCAGGGACAGGGGGAGATGGAATGGAAAACTGTTTTTT
D: .; J: TRBJ2-1; size: .; V: TRBV24-1; CDR3: CATSDRTHRSSYNEQFF; DNA: TGTGCCACCAGTGATCGAACCCACCGGAGCTCCTACAATGAGCAGTTCTTC
D: .; J: TRBJ2-5; size: .; V: TRBV25-1; CDR3: CASSQSETQYF; DNA: TGTGCCAGCAGTCAATCCGAGACCCAGTACTTC
D: .; J: TRBJ1-5; size: .; V: TRBV19; CDR3: CASSMEGGGGNQPQHF; DNA: TGTGCCAGTAGTATGGAGGGGGGGGGTGGCAATCAGCCCCAGCATTTT
D: TRBD1; J: TRBJ2-1; size: once; V: TRBV23-1; CDR3: CASSPTPGTASYNEQFF; DNA: TGCGCCAGCAGTCCTACCCCCGGGACAGCCTCCTACAATGAGCAGTTCTTC
D: .; J: TRBJ2-5; size: .; V: TRBV18; CDR3: CASSHDSRKETQYF; DNA: TGTGCCAGCTCACACGACAGTAGGAAGGAGACCCAGTACTTC
D: .; J: TRBJ1-2; size: .; V: TRBV30; CDR3: CAWSEGAGNFYGYTF; DNA: TGTGCCTGGAGTGAAGGAGCAGGGAACTTTTATGGCTACACCTTC
D: .; J: TRBJ2-2; size: once; V: TRBV29-1; CDR3: CSHQGVGNTGELFF; DNA: TGCAGCCACCAAGGGGTCGGGAACACCGGGGAGCTGTTTTTT
D: TRBD2; J: TRBJ2-2; size: once; V: TRBV3-1/TRBV3-2; CDR3: CASTRWEGNGELFF; DNA: TGTGCCAGCACCCGGTGGGAGGGAAACGGGGAGCTGTTTTTT
D: .; J: TRBJ2-7; size: .; V: TRBV4-3; CDR3: CASSQDVTTAFSYEQYF; DNA: TGCGCCAGCAGCCAAGATGTGACAACTGCCTTCTCCTACGAGCAGTACTTC
D: .; J: TRBJ1-1; size: once; V: TRBV14; CDR3: CASSRNVRGEGEAFF; DNA: TGTGCCAGCAGCCGCAATGTGAGGGGCGAGGGTGAAGCTTTCTTT
D: TRBD2; J: TRBJ2-7; size: .; V: TRBV7-8; CDR3: CASSLGSLAGGPEEQYF; DNA: TGTGCCAGCAGCTTAGGAAGTCTAGCGGGAGGGCCAGAAGAGCAGTACTTC
D: .; J: TRBJ2-5; size: .; V: TRBV5-6; CDR3: CASSLGPVGETQYF; DNA: TGTGCCAGCAGCTTGGGCCCAGTGGGAGAGACCCAGTACTTC
D: .; J: TRBJ1-5; size: .; V: TRBV19; CDR3: CASSIIGLKPNQPQHF; DNA: TGTGCCAGTAGTATAATAGGGCTGAAGCCCAATCAGCCCCAGCATTTT
D: .; J: TRBJ2-3; size: .; V: TRBV21-1; CDR3: CASSKDRVRHLCHTDTQYF; DNA: TGTGCCAGCAGCAAAGACAGGGTAAGACACCTATGCCACACAGATACGCAGTATTTT
D: TRBD2; J: TRBJ2-1; size: .; V: TRBV9; CDR3: CASSQNRGSTSGDSYNEQFF; DNA: TGTGCCAGCAGCCAGAACAGGGGATCGACTAGCGGGGACTCCTACAATGAGCAGTTCTTC
D: .; J: TRBJ2-1; size: .; V: TRBV5-1; CDR3: CASSPTTYNEQFF; DNA: TGCGCCAGCAGCCCAACAACTTACAATGAGCAGTTCTTC
D: TRBD2; J: TRBJ2-4; size: .; V: TRBV9; CDR3: CASSVDGGRDIQYF; DNA: TGTGCCAGCAGCGTAGACGGGGGGAGGGACATTCAGTACTTC
D: .; J: TRBJ1-1; size: few; V: TRBV5-1; CDR3: CASSPIGMQNTEAFF; DNA: TGCGCCAGCAGCCCCATCGGTATGCAGAACACTGAAGCTTTCTTT
D: TRBD2; J: TRBJ2-5; size: .; V: TRBV7-8; CDR3: CASSHLIGGRRGFETQYF; DNA: TGTGCCAGCAGCCACCTCATCGGCGGGAGACGGGGGTTCGAGACCCAGTACTTC
D: TRBD2; J: TRBJ2-7; size: few; V: TRBV18; CDR3: CASSPLGGLTYEQYF; DNA: TGTGCCAGCTCACCACTGGGAGGGCTCACCTACGAGCAGTACTTC
D: TRBD1; J: TRBJ2-7; size: .; V: TRBV27; CDR3: CASSLSARGWREQYF; DNA: TGTGCCAGCAGTTTATCCGCCAGGGGGTGGCGTGAGCAGTACTTC
D: TRBD2; J: TRBJ2-5; size: .; V: TRBV7-9; CDR3: CASSWETSGGGTQYF; DNA: TGTGCCAGCAGCTGGGAAACTAGCGGGGGGGGGACCCAGTACTTC